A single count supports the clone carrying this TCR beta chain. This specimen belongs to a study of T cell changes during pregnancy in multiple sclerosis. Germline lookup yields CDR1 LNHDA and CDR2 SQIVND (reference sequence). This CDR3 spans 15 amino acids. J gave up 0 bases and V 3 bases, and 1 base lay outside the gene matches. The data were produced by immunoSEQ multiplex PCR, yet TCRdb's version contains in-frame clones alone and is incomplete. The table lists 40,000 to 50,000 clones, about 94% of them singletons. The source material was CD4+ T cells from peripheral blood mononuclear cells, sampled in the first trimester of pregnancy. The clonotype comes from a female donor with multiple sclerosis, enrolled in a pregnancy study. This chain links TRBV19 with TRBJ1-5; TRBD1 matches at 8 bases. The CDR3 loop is CASSIGQGSNQPQHF. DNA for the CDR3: TGTGCCAGTAGTATCGGACAGGGTAGCAATCAGCCCCAGCATTTT.